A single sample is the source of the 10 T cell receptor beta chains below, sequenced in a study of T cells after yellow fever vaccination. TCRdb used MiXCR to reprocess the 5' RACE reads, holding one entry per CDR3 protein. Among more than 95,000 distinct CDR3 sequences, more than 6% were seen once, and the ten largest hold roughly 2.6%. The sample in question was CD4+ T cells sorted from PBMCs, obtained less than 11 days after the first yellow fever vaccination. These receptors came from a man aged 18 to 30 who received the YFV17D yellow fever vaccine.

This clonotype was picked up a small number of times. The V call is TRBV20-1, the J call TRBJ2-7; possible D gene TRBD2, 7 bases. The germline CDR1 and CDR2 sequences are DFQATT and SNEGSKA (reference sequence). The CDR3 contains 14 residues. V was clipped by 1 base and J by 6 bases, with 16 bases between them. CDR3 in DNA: TGCAGTGCTAGAGGGGGGGGGGCGCGAGTCGAGCAGTACGTC. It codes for CSARGGGARVEQYV.

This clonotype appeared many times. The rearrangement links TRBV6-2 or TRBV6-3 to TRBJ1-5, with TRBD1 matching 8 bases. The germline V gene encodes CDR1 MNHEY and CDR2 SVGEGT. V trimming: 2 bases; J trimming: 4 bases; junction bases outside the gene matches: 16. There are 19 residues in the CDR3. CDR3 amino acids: CASSYPNILRDRPNQPQHF. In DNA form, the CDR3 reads TGTGCCAGCAGTTACCCCAATATCCTCCGGGACAGGCCTAATCAGCCCCAGCATTTT.

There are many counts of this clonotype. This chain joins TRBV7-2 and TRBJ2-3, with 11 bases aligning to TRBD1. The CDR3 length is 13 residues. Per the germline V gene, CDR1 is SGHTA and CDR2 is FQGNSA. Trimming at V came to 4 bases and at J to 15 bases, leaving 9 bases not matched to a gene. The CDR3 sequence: CASSSRSGQGGYF. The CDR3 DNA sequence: TGTGCCAGCAGCTCTCGCTCGGGACAGGGGGGTTATTTT.

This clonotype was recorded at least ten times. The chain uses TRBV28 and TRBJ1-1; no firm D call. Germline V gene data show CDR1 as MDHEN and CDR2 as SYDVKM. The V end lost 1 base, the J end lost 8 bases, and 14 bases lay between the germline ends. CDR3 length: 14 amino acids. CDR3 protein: CASSLYQVVGEAFF. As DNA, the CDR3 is TGTGCCAGCAGTTTATACCAAGTTGTGGGAGAAGCTTTCTTT. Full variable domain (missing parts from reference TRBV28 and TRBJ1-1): DVKVTQSSRYLVKRTGEKVFLECVQDMDHENMFWYRQDPGLGLRLIYFSYDVKMKEKGDIPEGYSVSREKKERFSLILESASTNQTSMYLCASSLYQVVGEAFFGQGTRLTVV.

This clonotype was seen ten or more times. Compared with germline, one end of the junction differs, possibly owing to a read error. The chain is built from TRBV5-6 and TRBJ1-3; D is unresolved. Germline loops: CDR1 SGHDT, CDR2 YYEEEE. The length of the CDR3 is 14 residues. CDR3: CASNLWRPGNTIYF. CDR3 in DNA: TGTGCCAGCAACTTGTGGAGGCCTGGAAACACCATATATTTT.

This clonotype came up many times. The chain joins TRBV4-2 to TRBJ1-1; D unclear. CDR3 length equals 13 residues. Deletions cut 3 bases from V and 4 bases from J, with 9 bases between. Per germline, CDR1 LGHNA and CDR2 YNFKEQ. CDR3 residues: CASSQEQATEAFF. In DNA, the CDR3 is TGTGCCAGCAGCCAGGAACAAGCCACTGAAGCTTTCTTT.

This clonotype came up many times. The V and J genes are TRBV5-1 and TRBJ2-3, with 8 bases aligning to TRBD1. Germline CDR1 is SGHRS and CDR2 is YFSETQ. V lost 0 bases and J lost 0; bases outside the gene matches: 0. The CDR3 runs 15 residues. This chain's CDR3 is CASSLGDRSTDTQYF. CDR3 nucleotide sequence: TGCGCCAGCAGCTTGGGGGACAGGAGCACAGATACGCAGTATTTT.

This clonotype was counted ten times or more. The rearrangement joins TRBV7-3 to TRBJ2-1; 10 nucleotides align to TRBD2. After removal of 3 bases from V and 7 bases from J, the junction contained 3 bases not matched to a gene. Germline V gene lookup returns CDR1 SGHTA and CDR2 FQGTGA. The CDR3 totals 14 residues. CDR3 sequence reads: CASSLASGRNEQFF. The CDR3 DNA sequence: TGTGCCAGCAGCTTGGCTAGCGGGAGAAATGAGCAGTTCTTC.

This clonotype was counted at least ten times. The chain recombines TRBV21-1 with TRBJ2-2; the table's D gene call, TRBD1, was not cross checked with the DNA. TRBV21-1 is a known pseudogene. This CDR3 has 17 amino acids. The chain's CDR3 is CASSKSFSPSNTGELFF. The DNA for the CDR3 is TGTGCCAGCAGCAAATCCTTCTCCCCTTCGAACACCGGGGAGCTGTTTTTT.

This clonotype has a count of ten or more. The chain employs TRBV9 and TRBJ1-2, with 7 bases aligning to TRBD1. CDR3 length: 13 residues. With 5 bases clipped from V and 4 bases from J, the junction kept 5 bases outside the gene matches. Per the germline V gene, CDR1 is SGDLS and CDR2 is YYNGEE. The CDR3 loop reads CASSEGASYGYTF. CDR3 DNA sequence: TGTGCCAGCAGTGAGGGGGCCAGCTATGGCTACACCTTC. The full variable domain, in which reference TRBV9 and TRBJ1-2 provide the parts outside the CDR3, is DSGVTQTPKHLITATGQRVTLRCSPRSGDLSVYWYQQSLDQGLQFLIQYYNGEERAKGNILERFSAQQFPDLHSELNLSSLELGDSALYFCASSEGASYGYTFGSGTRLTVV.